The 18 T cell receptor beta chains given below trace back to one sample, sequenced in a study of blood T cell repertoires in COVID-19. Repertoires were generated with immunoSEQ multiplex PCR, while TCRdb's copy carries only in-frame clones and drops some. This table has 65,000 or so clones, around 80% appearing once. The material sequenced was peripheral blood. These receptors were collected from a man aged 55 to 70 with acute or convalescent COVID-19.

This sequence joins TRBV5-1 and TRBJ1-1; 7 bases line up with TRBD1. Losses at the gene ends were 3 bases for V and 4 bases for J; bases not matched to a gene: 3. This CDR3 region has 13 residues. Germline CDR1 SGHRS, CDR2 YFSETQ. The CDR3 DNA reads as TGCGCCAGCAGCTCAGGGGGTGGCACTGAAGCTTTCTTT. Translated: CASSSGGGTEAFF. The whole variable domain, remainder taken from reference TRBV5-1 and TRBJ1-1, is KAGVTQTPRYLIKTRGQQVTLSCSPISGHRSVSWYQQTPGQGLQFLFEYFSETQRNKGNFPGRFSGRQFSNSRSEMNVSTLELGDSALYLCASSSGGGTEAFFGQGTRLTVV.

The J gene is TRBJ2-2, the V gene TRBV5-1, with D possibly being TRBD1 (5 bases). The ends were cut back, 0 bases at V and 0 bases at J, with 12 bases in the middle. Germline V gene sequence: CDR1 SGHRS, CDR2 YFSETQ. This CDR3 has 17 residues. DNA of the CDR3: TGCGCCAGCAGCTTGGAGTTTCCAGGGACGAACACCGGGGAGCTGTTTTTT. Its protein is CASSLEFPGTNTGELFF. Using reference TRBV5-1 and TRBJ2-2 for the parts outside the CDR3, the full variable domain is KAGVTQTPRYLIKTRGQQVTLSCSPISGHRSVSWYQQTPGQGLQFLFEYFSETQRNKGNFPGRFSGRQFSNSRSEMNVSTLELGDSALYLCASSLEFPGTNTGELFFGEGSRLTVL.

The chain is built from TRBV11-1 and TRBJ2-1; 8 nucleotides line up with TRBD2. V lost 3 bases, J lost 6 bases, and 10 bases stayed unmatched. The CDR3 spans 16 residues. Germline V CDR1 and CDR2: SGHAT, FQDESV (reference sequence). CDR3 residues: CASSFGSAGEPNEQFF. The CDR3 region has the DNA TGTGCCAGCAGCTTCGGCTCAGCGGGGGAGCCCAATGAGCAGTTCTTC.

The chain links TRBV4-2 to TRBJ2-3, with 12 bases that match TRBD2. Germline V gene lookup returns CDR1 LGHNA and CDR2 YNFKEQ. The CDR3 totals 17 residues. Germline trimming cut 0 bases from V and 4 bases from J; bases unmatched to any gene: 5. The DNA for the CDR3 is TGTGCCAGCAGCCAAGAGCTAGCGGGGGGGCCGCCAGATACGCAGTATTTT. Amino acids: CASSQELAGGPPDTQYF.

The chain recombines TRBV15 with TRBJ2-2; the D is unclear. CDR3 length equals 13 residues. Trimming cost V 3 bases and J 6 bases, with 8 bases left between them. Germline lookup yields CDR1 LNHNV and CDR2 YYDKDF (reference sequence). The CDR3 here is CATSRIESGELFF. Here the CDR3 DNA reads TGTGCCACCAGCAGGATTGAGTCCGGGGAGCTGTTTTTT.

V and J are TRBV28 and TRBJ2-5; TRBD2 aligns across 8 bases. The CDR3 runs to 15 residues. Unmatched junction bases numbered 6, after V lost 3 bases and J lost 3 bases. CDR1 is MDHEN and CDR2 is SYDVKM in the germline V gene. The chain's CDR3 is CASSFFELAEETQYF. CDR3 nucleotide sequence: TGTGCCAGCAGTTTCTTCGAACTAGCGGAAGAGACCCAGTACTTC.

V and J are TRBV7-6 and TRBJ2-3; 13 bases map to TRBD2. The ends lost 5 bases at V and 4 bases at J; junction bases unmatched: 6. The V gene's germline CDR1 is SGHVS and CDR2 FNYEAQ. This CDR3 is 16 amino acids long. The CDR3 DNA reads TGTGCCAGCAGCGGACTAGCGGGGGTTCGGGCAGATACGCAGTATTTT. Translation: CASSGLAGVRADTQYF.

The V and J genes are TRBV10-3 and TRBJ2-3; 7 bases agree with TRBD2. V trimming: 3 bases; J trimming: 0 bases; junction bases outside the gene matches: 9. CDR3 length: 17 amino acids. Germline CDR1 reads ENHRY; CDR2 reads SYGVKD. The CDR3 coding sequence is TGTGCCATCAGTGACCTTCTCCGGCGGGGGAGCACAGATACGCAGTATTTT. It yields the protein CAISDLLRRGSTDTQYF.

CDR3 sequence reads: CASSSNLGQAVYSNQPQHF. Written as DNA, the CDR3 is TGTGCCAGTAGTTCGAACCTGGGACAGGCCGTCTATAGCAATCAGCCCCAGCATTTT. The chain has TRBV19 and TRBJ1-5, with 8 bases that match TRBD1. The germline gives CDR1 LNHDA, CDR2 SQIVND (reference sequence). CDR3 length: 19 residues. J lost 0 bases, V lost 5 bases, and 15 bases had no gene match.

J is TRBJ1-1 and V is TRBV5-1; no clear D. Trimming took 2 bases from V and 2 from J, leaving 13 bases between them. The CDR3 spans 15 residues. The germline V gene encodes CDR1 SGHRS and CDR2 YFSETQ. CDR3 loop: CASSFARGRNTEAFF. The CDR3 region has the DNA TGCGCCAGCAGCTTCGCTCGCGGGCGTAACACTGAAGCTTTCTTT.

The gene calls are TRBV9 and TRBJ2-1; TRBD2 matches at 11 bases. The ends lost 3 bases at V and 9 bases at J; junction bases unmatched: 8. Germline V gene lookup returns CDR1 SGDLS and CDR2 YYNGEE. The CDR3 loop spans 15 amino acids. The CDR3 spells CASSAQLAGDREQFF. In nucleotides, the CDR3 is TGTGCCAGCAGCGCTCAACTAGCGGGGGATCGTGAGCAGTTCTTC.

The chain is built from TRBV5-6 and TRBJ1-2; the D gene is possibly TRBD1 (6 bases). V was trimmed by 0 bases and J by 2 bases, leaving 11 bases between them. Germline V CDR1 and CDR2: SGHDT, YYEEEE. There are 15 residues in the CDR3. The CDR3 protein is CASSLAVGGNYGYTF. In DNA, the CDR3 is TGTGCCAGCAGCTTGGCCGTAGGGGGAAACTATGGCTACACCTTC.

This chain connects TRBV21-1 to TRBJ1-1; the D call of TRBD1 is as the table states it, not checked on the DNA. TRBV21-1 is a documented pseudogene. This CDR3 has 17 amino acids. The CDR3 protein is CASSTSGEDYMNTEAFF. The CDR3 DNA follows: TGTGCCAGCAGCACTTCAGGGGAAGACTATATGAACACTGAAGCTTTCTTT.

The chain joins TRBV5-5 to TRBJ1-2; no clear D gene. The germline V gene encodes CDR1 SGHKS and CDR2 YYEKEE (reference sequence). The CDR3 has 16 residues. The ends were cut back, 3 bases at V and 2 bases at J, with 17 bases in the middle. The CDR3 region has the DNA TGTGCCAGCAGCTCGCGCCTTCAACGAGAGAACTATGGCTACACCTTC. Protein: CASSSRLQRENYGYTF.

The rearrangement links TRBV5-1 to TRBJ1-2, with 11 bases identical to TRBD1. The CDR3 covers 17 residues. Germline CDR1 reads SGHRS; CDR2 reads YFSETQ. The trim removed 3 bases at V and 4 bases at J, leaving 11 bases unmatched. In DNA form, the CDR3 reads TGCGCCAGCAGCTCGAGGACAGGGGGCGCGGCGGGCTATGGCTACACCTTC. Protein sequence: CASSSRTGGAAGYGYTF.

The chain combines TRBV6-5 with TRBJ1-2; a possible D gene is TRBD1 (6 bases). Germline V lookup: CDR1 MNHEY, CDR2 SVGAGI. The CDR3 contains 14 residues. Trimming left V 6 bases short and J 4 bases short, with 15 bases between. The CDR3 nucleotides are TGTGCCAGCAGGAACCAGGGGTACGCCTATGGCTACACCTTC. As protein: CASRNQGYAYGYTF.

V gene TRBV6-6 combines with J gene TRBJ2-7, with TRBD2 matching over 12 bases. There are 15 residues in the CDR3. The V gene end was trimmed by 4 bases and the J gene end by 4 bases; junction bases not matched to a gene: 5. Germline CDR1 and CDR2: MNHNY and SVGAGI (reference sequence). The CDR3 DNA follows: TGTGCCAGCAGTTTTAGACTAGCGGGAGCTTACGAGCAGTACTTC. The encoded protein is CASSFRLAGAYEQYF.

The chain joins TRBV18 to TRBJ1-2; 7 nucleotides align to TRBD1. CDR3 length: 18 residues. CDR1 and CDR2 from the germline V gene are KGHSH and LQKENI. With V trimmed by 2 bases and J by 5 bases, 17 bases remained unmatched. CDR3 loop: CASSPFRPGQTTYYGYTF. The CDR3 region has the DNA TGTGCCAGCTCACCATTCCGGCCGGGACAGACGACCTATTATGGCTACACCTTC.